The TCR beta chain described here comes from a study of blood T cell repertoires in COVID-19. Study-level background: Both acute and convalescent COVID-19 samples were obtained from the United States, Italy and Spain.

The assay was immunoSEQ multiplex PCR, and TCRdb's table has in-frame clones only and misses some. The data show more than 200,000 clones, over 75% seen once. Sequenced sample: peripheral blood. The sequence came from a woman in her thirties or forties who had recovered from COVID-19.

The CDR3 DNA follows: TGTGCCAGCAGCTCCTCCGGGACAGGAACTAACTATGGCTACACCTTC. Translated, it gives CASSSSGTGTNYGYTF. The chain is built from TRBV7-8 and TRBJ1-2; 8 positions agree with TRBD1. The trim removed 4 bases at V and 0 bases at J, leaving 7 bases unmatched. Germline CDR1 is SGHVS and CDR2 is FQNEAQ. This CDR3 spans 16 amino acids.